The clone carrying this T cell receptor beta chain was seen ten or more times. Per the original methods: Reference gene primers were amplified, and this amplification served to estimate nucleated cell counts. Measured with immunoSEQ multiplex PCR; TCRdb has only the in-frame clones, and not every one. From that table come the V and J calls and clone size; the DNA was used to work out D and trimming. Here the sample spans approximately 210,000 clones, less than 90% being singletons. The data derive from a study of blood T cell repertoires in COVID-19. Study context: Samples taken during acute and convalescent COVID-19 were collected in the United States, Italy and Spain. PBMCs, B-cell-depleted T cells, or T cells were the source of the cDNA or gDNA that made up the material.

This TCR was recovered from a man aged 70-80 years with acute or convalescent COVID-19. Material: peripheral blood.

CDR3 amino acids: CASSSRNSPLHF. CDR3 sequence (DNA): TGTGCCAGCAGCTCCCGGAATTCACCCCTCCACTTT. V is TRBV5-4 and J is TRBJ1-6; D gene unclear. The CDR3 has 12 amino acids. Germline V gene lookup returns CDR1 SGHNT and CDR2 YYREEE (reference sequence). V dropped 3 bases and J dropped 7 bases, with 5 bases sitting between them.